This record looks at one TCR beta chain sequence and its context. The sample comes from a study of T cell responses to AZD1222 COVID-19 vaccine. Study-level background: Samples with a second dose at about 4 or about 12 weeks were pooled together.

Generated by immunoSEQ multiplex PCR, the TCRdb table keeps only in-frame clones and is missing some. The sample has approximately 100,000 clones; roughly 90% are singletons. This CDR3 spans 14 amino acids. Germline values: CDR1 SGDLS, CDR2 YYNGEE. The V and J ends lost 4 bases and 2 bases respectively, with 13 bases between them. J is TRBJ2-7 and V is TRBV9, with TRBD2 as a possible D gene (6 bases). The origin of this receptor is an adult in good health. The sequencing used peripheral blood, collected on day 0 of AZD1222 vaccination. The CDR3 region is CASSPGREAYEQYF. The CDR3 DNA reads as TGTGCCAGCAGCCCCGGTAGGGAGGCCTACGAGCAGTACTTC.